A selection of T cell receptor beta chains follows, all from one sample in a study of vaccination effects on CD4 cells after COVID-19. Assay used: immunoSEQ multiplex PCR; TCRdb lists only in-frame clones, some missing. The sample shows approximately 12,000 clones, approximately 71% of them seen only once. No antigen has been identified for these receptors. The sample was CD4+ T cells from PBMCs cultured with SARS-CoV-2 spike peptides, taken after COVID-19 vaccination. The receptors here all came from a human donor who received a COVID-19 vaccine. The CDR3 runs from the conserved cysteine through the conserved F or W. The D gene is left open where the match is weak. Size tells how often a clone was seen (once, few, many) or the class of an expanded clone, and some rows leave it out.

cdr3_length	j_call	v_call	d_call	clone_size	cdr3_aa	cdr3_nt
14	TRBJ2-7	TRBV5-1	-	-	CASSLSSDRGEQYF	TGCGCCAGCAGCCTTTCCTCGGACAGAGGCGAGCAGTACTTC
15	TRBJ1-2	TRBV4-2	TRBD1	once	CASSQEATGGYGYTF	TGTGCCAGCAGCCAAGAGGCGACAGGGGGCTATGGCTACACCTTC
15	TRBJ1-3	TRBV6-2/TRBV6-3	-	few	CASSAQGSSGNTIYF	TGTGCCAGCAGTGCACAGGGAAGCTCTGGAAACACCATATATTTT
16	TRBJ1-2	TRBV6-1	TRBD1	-	CASSEARDRGSYGYTF	TGTGCCAGCAGTGAAGCGCGGGACAGGGGGTCCTATGGCTACACCTTC
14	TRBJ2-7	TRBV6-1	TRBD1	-	CASTRTGTSYEQYF	TGTGCCAGCACCCGGACAGGGACCTCCTACGAGCAGTACTTC
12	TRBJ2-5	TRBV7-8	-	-	CASSQPVGTQYF	TGTGCCAGCAGCCAGCCGGTTGGGACCCAGTACTTC
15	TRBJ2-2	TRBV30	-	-	CAWSVAGLDTGELFF	TGTGCCTGGAGTGTAGCAGGCTTGGACACCGGGGAGCTGTTTTTT
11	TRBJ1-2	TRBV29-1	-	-	CSVGAGDGYTF	TGCAGCGTTGGGGCAGGGGATGGCTACACCTTC
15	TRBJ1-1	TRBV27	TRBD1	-	CASSLYVTGATEAFF	TGTGCCAGCAGTTTATATGTGACAGGGGCCACTGAAGCTTTCTTT
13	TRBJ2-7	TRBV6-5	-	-	CASSYAASYEQYF	TGTGCCAGCAGTTACGCAGCCTCCTACGAGCAGTACTTC
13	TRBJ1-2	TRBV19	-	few	CASTLGRGYGYTF	TGTGCCAGTACCCTCGGACGCGGCTATGGCTACACCTTC
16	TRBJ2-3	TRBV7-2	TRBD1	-	CASSLMGTASTDTQYF	TGTGCCAGCAGCTTAATGGGGACAGCTAGCACAGATACGCAGTATTTT
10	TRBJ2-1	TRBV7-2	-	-	CASSSSEQFF	TGTGCCAGCAGCTCAAGCGAGCAGTTCTTC
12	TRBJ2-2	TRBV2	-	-	CASRLDTGELFF	TGTGCCAGCAGACTCGACACCGGGGAGCTGTTTTTT
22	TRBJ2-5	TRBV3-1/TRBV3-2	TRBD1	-	CASSQEKAPGQGAPTSRETQYF	TGTGCCAGCAGCCAAGAGAAGGCTCCGGGACAGGGGGCACCTACTTCACGGGAGACCCAGTACTTC
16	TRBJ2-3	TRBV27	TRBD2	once	CASSRPSGPGTDTQYF	TGTGCCAGCAGTCGGCCTAGCGGCCCCGGCACAGATACGCAGTATTTT
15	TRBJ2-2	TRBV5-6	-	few	CASSFGGTNTGELFF	TGTGCCAGCAGCTTTGGGGGAACTAACACCGGGGAGCTGTTTTTT
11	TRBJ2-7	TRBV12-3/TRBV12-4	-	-	CASSNMNEQYF	TGTGCCAGCAGTAATATGAACGAGCAGTACTTC
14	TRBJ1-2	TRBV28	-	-	CAARRNRNNYGYTF	TGTGCCGCACGGAGAAACAGGAATAACTATGGCTACACCTTC
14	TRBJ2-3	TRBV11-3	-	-	CASSADSSTDTQYF	TGTGCCAGCAGCGCGGACTCGAGCACAGATACGCAGTATTTT
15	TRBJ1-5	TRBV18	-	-	CASSPRTADYQPQHF	TGTGCCAGCTCACCGAGGACAGCGGATTATCAGCCCCAGCATTTT
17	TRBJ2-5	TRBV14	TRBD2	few	CASSQLAGDPKQETQYF	TGTGCCAGCAGCCAACTAGCGGGGGACCCAAAGCAAGAGACCCAGTACTTC
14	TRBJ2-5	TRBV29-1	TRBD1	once	CSVGDSLLQETQYF	TGCAGCGTTGGGGACAGCTTGCTCCAAGAGACCCAGTACTTC
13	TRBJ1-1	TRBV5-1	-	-	CASSLTVNTEAFF	TGCGCCAGCAGCTTGACAGTAAACACTGAAGCTTTCTTT
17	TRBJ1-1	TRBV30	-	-	CAVGWRGGGTMNTEAFF	TGTGCCGTAGGCTGGAGGGGTGGAGGGACCATGAACACTGAAGCTTTCTTT
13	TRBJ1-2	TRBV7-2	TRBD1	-	CASSPGTAGGYTF	TGTGCCAGCAGCCCGGGGACAGCTGGTGGCTACACCTTC
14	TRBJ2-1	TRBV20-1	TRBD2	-	CSASPASGNNEQFF	TGCAGTGCTAGTCCGGCTAGCGGAAACAATGAGCAGTTCTTC
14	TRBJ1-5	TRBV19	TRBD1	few	CASSRDRAYQPQHF	TGTGCCAGTAGTAGGGACAGGGCTTATCAGCCCCAGCATTTT
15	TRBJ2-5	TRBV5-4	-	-	CASSPEGGVQETQYF	TGTGCCAGCAGCCCCGAGGGTGGGGTTCAAGAGACCCAGTACTTC
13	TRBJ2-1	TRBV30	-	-	CAWSVLAPYEQFF	TGTGCCTGGAGTGTACTAGCTCCATATGAGCAGTTCTTC
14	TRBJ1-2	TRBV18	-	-	CASSPKLTQGGYTF	TGTGCCAGCTCACCAAAGTTGACGCAAGGAGGCTACACCTTC
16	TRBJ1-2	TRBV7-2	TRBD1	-	CASSLGPGQRSYGYTF	TGTGCCAGCAGCTTAGGCCCGGGACAGCGGAGCTATGGCTACACCTTC
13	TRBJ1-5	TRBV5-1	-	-	CASSLVGEQPQHF	TGCGCCAGCAGCTTGGTAGGGGAACAGCCCCAGCATTTT
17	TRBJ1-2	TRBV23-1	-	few	CASSRGLAHSINYGYTF	TGCGCCAGCAGTCGAGGTTTGGCCCACAGCATTAACTATGGCTACACCTTC
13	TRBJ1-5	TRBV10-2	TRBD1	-	CASSGDRAQPQHF	TGCGCCAGCAGTGGGGACAGGGCGCAGCCCCAGCATTTT
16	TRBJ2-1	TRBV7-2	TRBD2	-	CASSTRLAGGNNEQFF	TGTGCCAGCAGCACGCGACTAGCGGGGGGGAACAATGAGCAGTTCTTC
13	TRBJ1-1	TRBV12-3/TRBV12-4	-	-	CASSPRSPKEAFF	TGTGCCAGCAGTCCCAGGAGTCCTAAGGAAGCTTTCTTT
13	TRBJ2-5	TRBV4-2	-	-	CASSQEGGWTQYF	TGTGCCAGCAGCCAAGAGGGGGGTTGGACCCAGTACTTC
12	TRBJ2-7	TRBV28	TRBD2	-	CALQTSGSEQYF	TGTGCCCTACAGACTAGCGGGAGCGAGCAGTACTTC
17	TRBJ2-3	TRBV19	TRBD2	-	CASTPGTSGRYADTQYF	TGTGCCAGTACCCCCGGGACTAGCGGGAGATACGCAGATACGCAGTATTTT
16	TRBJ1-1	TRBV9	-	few	CASSRGGPGMNTEAFF	TGTGCCAGCAGCAGGGGAGGACCGGGTATGAACACTGAAGCTTTCTTT
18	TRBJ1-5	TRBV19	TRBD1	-	CASSTQTGKGRINQPQHF	TGTGCCAGTAGTACCCAGACAGGGAAAGGAAGGATCAATCAGCCCCAGCATTTT
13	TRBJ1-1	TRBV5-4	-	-	CASRIGGRAEAFF	TGTGCCAGCCGGATAGGTGGGCGGGCTGAAGCTTTCTTT
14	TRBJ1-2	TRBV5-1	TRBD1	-	CASSLNLQGNGYTF	TGCGCCAGCAGCCTAAACTTACAGGGGAATGGCTACACCTTC